The next 5 T cell receptor beta chains were all read from a single sample in a study of cytotoxic CD8 clonotypes in ibrutinib-treated CLL. Assay used: immunoSEQ multiplex PCR; TCRdb lists only in-frame clones, some missing. The sample shows approximately 70,000 clones, 75% to 95% of them seen only once. Material: PBMCs, obtained after 12 months of ibrutinib treatment. The origin of the receptors is a human donor with chronic lymphocytic leukemia.

This chain joins TRBV19 and TRBJ2-2; TRBD2 agrees at 8 bases. After removal of 3 bases from V and 6 bases from J, the junction contained 12 bases not matched to a gene. The germline gives CDR1 LNHDA, CDR2 SQIVND (reference sequence). The CDR3 covers 17 residues. The CDR3 protein is CASSIPRWREDPGELFF. CDR3 sequence (DNA): TGTGCCAGTAGTATCCCAAGGTGGCGGGAGGACCCCGGGGAGCTGTTTTTT.

The rearrangement joins TRBV5-1 to TRBJ2-5; D call uncertain. This CDR3 has 13 amino acids. The V gene lost 4 bases and the J gene lost 4 bases, with 11 bases spanning the gap. CDR1 SGHRS and CDR2 YFSETQ come from the germline V gene. The CDR3 loop reads CASSRESRETQYF. Written as DNA, the CDR3 is TGCGCCAGCAGCCGAGAGAGTAGAGAGACCCAGTACTTC.

This chain links TRBV4-3 with TRBJ2-7; 11 bases agree with TRBD2. The CDR3 sequence is 13 residues long. Trimming took 4 bases from V and 6 from J; bases not matched to a gene: 2. CDR1 and CDR2 (germline): LGHNA, YSLEER. This chain's CDR3 is CASSPGLAGEQYF. The CDR3 DNA sequence: TGCGCCAGCAGCCCAGGACTAGCGGGCGAGCAGTACTTC.

The J gene is TRBJ2-4, the V gene TRBV5-1; D is unclear. V lost 2 bases to trimming and J lost 4 bases, with 1 base between them. There are 11 residues in the CDR3. Germline V gives CDR1 SGHRS, CDR2 YFSETQ. This CDR3 is CASSLKNIQYF. CDR3 in DNA: TGCGCCAGCAGCTTAAAAAACATTCAGTACTTC.

The CDR3: CASGTSGSTYEQYF. The CDR3 DNA sequence: TGTGCCAGTGGGACTAGCGGGAGCACCTACGAGCAGTACTTC. The chain combines TRBV2 with TRBJ2-7; TRBD2 matches at 14 bases. The CDR3 covers 14 residues. With V trimmed by 9 bases and J by 2 bases, 3 bases remained unmatched. Germline V CDR1 and CDR2: SNHLY, FYNNEI.